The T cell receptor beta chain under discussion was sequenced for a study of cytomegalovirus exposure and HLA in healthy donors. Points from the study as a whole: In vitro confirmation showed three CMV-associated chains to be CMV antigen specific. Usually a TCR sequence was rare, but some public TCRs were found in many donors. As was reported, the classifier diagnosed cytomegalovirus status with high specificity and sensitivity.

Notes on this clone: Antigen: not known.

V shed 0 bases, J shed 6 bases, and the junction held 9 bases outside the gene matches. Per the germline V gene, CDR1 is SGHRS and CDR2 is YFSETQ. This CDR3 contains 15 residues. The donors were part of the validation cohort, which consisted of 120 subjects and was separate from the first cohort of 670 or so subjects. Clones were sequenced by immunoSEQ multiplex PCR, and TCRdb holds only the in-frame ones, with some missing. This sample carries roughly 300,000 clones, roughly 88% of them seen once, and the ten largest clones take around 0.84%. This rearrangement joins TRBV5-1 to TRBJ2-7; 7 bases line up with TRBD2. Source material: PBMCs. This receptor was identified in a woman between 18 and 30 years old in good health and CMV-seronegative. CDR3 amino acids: CASSLGSVAGLEQYF. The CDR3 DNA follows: TGCGCCAGCAGCTTGGGTTCGGTAGCGGGCCTCGAGCAGTACTTC. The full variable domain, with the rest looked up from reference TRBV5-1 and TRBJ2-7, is KAGVTQTPRYLIKTRGQQVTLSCSPISGHRSVSWYQQTPGQGLQFLFEYFSETQRNKGNFPGRFSGRQFSNSRSEMNVSTLELGDSALYLCASSLGSVAGLEQYFGPGTRLTVT.